The 19 T cell receptor beta chains reported below all come from one sample, sequenced in a study of Graves' ophthalmopathy and Graves' hyperthyroidism. Investigators amplified TCR beta CDR3 regions from RNA transcripts. Scientists carried out first-round RT-PCR using HTBI primers and then a second-round multiplex PCR. TCRdb recomputed calls from the multiplex PCR reads with MiXCR, one row per CDR3 protein. The sample contains approximately 210,000 distinct CDR3 sequences, 25% to 30% of which appear only once. The sequenced sample consisted of peripheral blood. These receptors were taken from a man aged 45-65 years with Graves' ophthalmopathy.

This chain uses TRBV12-3 or TRBV12-4 with TRBJ1-1, with D unresolved. V was shortened by 0 bases and J by 9 bases, with 11 bases between the two germline ends. The CDR3 is 13 residues long. The CDR3 DNA reads as TGTGCCAGCAGTTTAGCGGGAAGAGTCCAAGCTTTCTTT. As protein: CASSLAGRVQAFF.

At least ten counts were recorded for this clonotype. The V gene is TRBV7-9, the J gene TRBJ2-5; D is possibly TRBD1 (6 bases). The ends were cut back, 3 bases at V and 4 bases at J, with 21 bases in the middle. CDR1 is SEHNR, CDR2 FQNEAQ, per germline (reference sequence). The CDR3 extends over 17 amino acids. The CDR3 protein is CASSFLIRGQGGETQYF. The CDR3 DNA sequence: TGTGCCAGCAGCTTTTTGATCAGGGGTCAAGGGGGAGAGACCCAGTACTTC.

This clonotype occurred a few times. The chain uses TRBV6-1 and TRBJ1-1; TRBD1 agrees at 12 bases. Germline values: CDR1 MNHNS, CDR2 SASEGT. CDR3 size: 17 residues. V shed 5 bases, J shed 4 bases, and the junction held 11 bases outside the gene matches. The CDR3 here is CASSPGTGGSLGTEAFF. The DNA for the CDR3 is TGTGCCAGCAGTCCCGGGACAGGGGGCTCATTGGGCACTGAAGCTTTCTTT.

V is TRBV6-5 and J is TRBJ2-7, with a possible D match to TRBD2 (5 bases). Germline CDR1 MNHEY, CDR2 SVGAGI. V dropped 2 bases and J dropped 5 bases, with 13 bases sitting between them. The CDR3 consists of 14 residues. CDR3 DNA sequence: TGTGCCAGCAGTTACAGCCCCTCCGGGAACGAGCAGTACTTC. This sequence encodes CASSYSPSGNEQYF.

In its sample, this clonotype was seen many times. This chain connects TRBV20-1 to TRBJ2-7; D unresolved. Between the trimmed V and J ends, which lost 5 bases and 6 bases, there was a span of 23 bases. The CDR3 loop spans 15 amino acids. Germline CDR1 and CDR2: DFQATT and SNEGSKA (reference sequence). The DNA of the CDR3 is TGCAGTGCTGCCGCCTATTCTACCGTCCGCGGCGAGCAGTACTTC. Amino acid sequence: CSAAAYSTVRGEQYF.

The chain has TRBV5-1 and TRBJ1-1; 8 nucleotides align to TRBD1. The V and J ends lost 5 bases and 4 bases, in that order; junction bases with no gene match: 13. CDR1 and CDR2 (germline): SGHRS, YFSETQ. There are 16 residues in the CDR3. The CDR3 is CASSQDGAGGFTEAFF. Written as DNA, the CDR3 is TGCGCCAGCAGTCAGGATGGCGCAGGGGGCTTCACTGAAGCTTTCTTT.

This clonotype was seen repeatedly, ten times or more. V is TRBV3-1 and J is TRBJ1-6, with 9 bases identical to TRBD1. This CDR3 has 18 amino acids. V lost 0 bases, J lost 7 bases, and 10 bases stayed unmatched. Germline CDR1 and CDR2: LGHDT and YNNKEL (reference sequence). The CDR3 DNA reads TGTGCCAGCAGCCAAGATCGGGGATGGGGGACAGGGAATTCACCCCTCCACTTT. This sequence encodes CASSQDRGWGTGNSPLHF.

The rearrangement joins TRBV24-1 to TRBJ2-5; D gene unclear. Germline CDR1 reads KGHDR; CDR2 reads SFDVKD. V was trimmed by 3 bases and J by 3 bases, leaving 10 bases between them. There are 14 residues in the CDR3. The CDR3 nucleotides are TGTGCCACCAGTGATCGGGCCGAAGAAGAGACCCAGTACTTC. Protein product: CATSDRAEEETQYF.

This sequence joins TRBV6-2 or TRBV6-3 and TRBJ1-1; D remains unclear. V was shortened by 7 bases and J by 5 bases, with 17 bases between the two germline ends. The CDR3 is 14 amino acids. Germline V gene lookup returns CDR1 MNHEY and CDR2 SVGEGT. CDR3 DNA: TGTGCCAGCACTTTTCTTTTCGGTGGAACTGAAGCTTTCTTT. Translation: CASTFLFGGTEAFF.

At least ten counts were recorded for this clonotype. The V gene is TRBV6-5, the J gene TRBJ2-5; 7 nucleotides line up with TRBD2. With V trimmed by 5 bases and J by 4 bases, 10 bases remained unmatched. The germline V gene encodes CDR1 MNHEY and CDR2 SVGAGI. The CDR3 is 15 amino acids. The CDR3 loop is CASSTIAGEGETQYF. CDR3 in DNA: TGTGCCAGCAGTACTATTGCGGGAGAAGGAGAGACCCAGTACTTC.

This clonotype has ten or more counts. The V and J genes are TRBV28 and TRBJ2-2; 8 nucleotides align to TRBD2. CDR3 length: 15 residues. Germline CDR1 MDHEN, CDR2 SYDVKM. V dropped 5 bases and J dropped 4; count of bases not matched to a gene: 6. This chain's CDR3 is CASSAPLAGTGELFF. The DNA for the CDR3 is TGTGCCAGCAGTGCTCCCCTAGCGGGCACCGGGGAGCTGTTTTTT.

The V gene is TRBV29-1, the J gene TRBJ2-5, with no clear D. Germline V gene lookup returns CDR1 SQVTM and CDR2 ANQGSEA. The CDR3 runs 11 residues. Trimming removed 5 bases from V and 5 bases from J, with 9 bases in between. In DNA form, the CDR3 reads TGCAGCGTTTTGCCTGGGGAGACCCAGTACTTC. It specifies CSVLPGETQYF. The variable domain in full, with the rest retrieved from reference TRBV29-1 and TRBJ2-5, is SAVISQKPSRDICQRGTSLTIQCQVDSQVTMMFWYRQQPGQSLTLIATANQGSEATYESGFVIDKFPISRPNLTFSTLTVSNMSPEDSSIYLCSVLPGETQYFGPGTRLLVL.

The chain is built from TRBV6-1 and TRBJ2-7; no clear D gene. The ends were cut back, 1 base at V and 1 base at J, with 8 bases in the middle. The CDR3 is 14 residues long. Germline V CDR1 and CDR2: MNHNS, SASEGT. The CDR3 nucleotides read TGTGCCAGCAGTGAAGTGGCTAGTTCCTACGAGCAGTACTTC. Translated, it gives CASSEVASSYEQYF.

This clonotype has at least ten counts. The chain carries TRBV18 and TRBJ2-5; perhaps TRBD1 as D (6 bases). V lost 2 bases to trimming and J lost 0 bases, with 16 bases between them. The CDR3 contains 17 residues. In germline, CDR1 is KGHSH, CDR2 LQKENI. CDR3 in DNA: TGTGCCAGCTCACCAGGGACAAGAACTTCGGACCAAGAGACCCAGTACTTC. Translating it yields CASSPGTRTSDQETQYF.

The rearrangement links TRBV29-1 to TRBJ2-7; D is perhaps TRBD1 (6 bases). Germline CDR1 and CDR2: SQVTM and ANQGSEA. Trimming took off 3 bases at V and 2 bases at J, with 11 bases between the two ends. CDR3 length equals 13 residues. In nucleotides, the CDR3 is TGCAGCGTTGAGACGACAGGTGCCTACGAGCAGTACTTC. Translated: CSVETTGAYEQYF.

This clonotype appeared many times. The V and J genes are TRBV28 and TRBJ2-2; 10 bases are a match to TRBD1. The V segment lost 0 bases and the J segment 4 bases; nucleotides outside the gene matches: 2. This CDR3 contains 16 residues. Germline V gene lookup returns CDR1 MDHEN and CDR2 SYDVKM. CDR3 nucleotides: TGTGCCAGCAGTTTATGGAGGACAGGGGGCACCGGGGAGCTGTTTTTT. Its translation: CASSLWRTGGTGELFF.

This chain links TRBV24-1 with TRBJ2-5, with D unresolved. CDR3 size: 13 residues. CDR1 and CDR2 (germline): KGHDR, SFDVKD. V dropped 5 bases and J dropped 5 bases, with 11 bases sitting between them. The CDR3 DNA reads TGTGCCACCAGTGCAGATATCGTCGAGACCCAGTACTTC. It translates to CATSADIVETQYF.

The chain employs TRBV7-2 and TRBJ1-2; D remains ambiguous. This CDR3 is built from 15 residues. Between the trimmed V and J ends, which lost 2 bases and 2 bases, there was a span of 12 bases. Germline V gives CDR1 SGHTA, CDR2 FQGNSA. CDR3 loop: CASSLSVVNNYGYTF. CDR3 DNA sequence: TGTGCCAGCAGCTTATCGGTGGTGAACAACTATGGCTACACCTTC.

This chain links TRBV6-5 with TRBJ1-1; a possible D gene is TRBD1 (6 bases). Per the germline V gene, CDR1 is MNHEY and CDR2 is SVGAGI. V lost 4 bases and J 9 bases, leaving 15 bases between the germline ends. CDR3 length equals 13 residues. CDR3 nucleotides: TGTGCCAGCAGTTCCGTCGTGGGGACAAAAGCTTTCTTT. Amino acid sequence: CASSSVVGTKAFF.